A single sample is the source of the 9 T cell receptor beta chains below, sequenced in a study of T cell changes during pregnancy in multiple sclerosis. Using immunoSEQ multiplex PCR, the repertoire was profiled, and TCRdb retains in-frame clones only, with some absent. The sample includes 64,000 or so clones, around 96% of them seen just once. The material was CD8+ T cells from peripheral blood mononuclear cells, obtained after pregnancy. Receptors originate from a female donor with multiple sclerosis, enrolled in a pregnancy study.

The chain uses TRBV15 and TRBJ1-1; no firm D call. This CDR3 spans 10 amino acids. V was cut by 8 bases and J by 7 bases, with 8 bases left in between. Germline loops: CDR1 LNHNV, CDR2 YYDKDF (reference sequence). The CDR3 DNA is TGTGCCACCGGAGGGAGTGAAGCTTTCTTT. As protein: CATGGSEAFF.

V usage is TRBV6-1 and J usage is TRBJ2-7; 10 bases map to TRBD2. V shed 6 bases and J 2 bases; nucleotides not matched to a gene: 7. CDR3 size: 15 residues. Germline V lookup: CDR1 MNHNS, CDR2 SASEGT. The CDR3 region is CASRDLAGDPYEQYF. CDR3 coding DNA: TGTGCCAGCAGAGACCTAGCGGGAGACCCCTACGAGCAGTACTTC.

This clone appeared once. The chain links TRBV2 to TRBJ2-1; TRBD1 aligns across 8 bases. Germline CDR1 is SNHLY and CDR2 is FYNNEI. V trimming: 6 bases; J trimming: 3 bases; junction bases outside the gene matches: 1. This CDR3 region has 13 residues. The CDR3 region is CASSGTGYNEQFF. CDR3 in DNA: TGTGCCAGCAGCGGGACAGGCTACAATGAGCAGTTCTTC.

The rearrangement links TRBV9 to TRBJ1-1; the match to TRBD1 covers 8 bases. The CDR3 loop spans 14 amino acids. V was clipped by 0 bases and J by 11 bases; unmatched bases: 9. The germline CDR1 and CDR2 sequences are SGDLS and YYNGEE. The CDR3 DNA is TGTGCCAGCAGCGTAGGGACAGGGATCGCCCCGGCTTTCTTT. Translating gives CASSVGTGIAPAFF.

The genes are TRBV7-8 and TRBJ2-7, with TRBD2 matching 9 bases. V was clipped by 2 bases and J by 6 bases; unmatched bases: 11. This CDR3 is 16 amino acids long. CDR1 and CDR2 from the germline V gene are SGHVS and FQNEAQ. The CDR3 DNA sequence: TGTGCCAGCAGCTTATGGCGGGAGGGACCTAGGGCCGAGCAGTACTTC. This codes for CASSLWREGPRAEQYF.

The J gene is TRBJ1-2, the V gene TRBV30, with TRBD1 identical over 10 bases. This CDR3 has 13 amino acids. The germline V gene encodes CDR1 GTSNPN and CDR2 SVGIG (reference sequence). The CDR3 loop is CAMGTGEDYGYTF. DNA for the CDR3: TGTGCTATGGGGACAGGGGAGGACTATGGCTACACCTTC. Complete variable domain (other parts from reference TRBV30 and TRBJ1-2): SQTIHQWPATLVQPVGSPLSLECTVEGTSNPNLYWYRQAAGRGLQLLFYSVGIGQISSEVPQNLSASRPQDRQFILSSKKLLLSDSGFYLCAMGTGEDYGYTFGSGTRLTVV.

The CDR3 sequence is CASSVQDPRHYGYTF. DNA for the CDR3: TGTGCCAGCAGCGTACAGGACCCTCGGCACTATGGCTACACCTTC. The chain joins TRBV7-9 to TRBJ1-2; D perhaps matches TRBD1 (5 bases). With 5 bases removed from V and 3 bases from J, the gap between germline ends came to 16 bases. The CDR3 totals 15 residues. Germline CDR1 reads SEHNR; CDR2 reads FQNEAQ (reference sequence).

CDR3 sequence: CASSLTGTFQPQHF. The CDR3 nucleotides read TGTGCCAGCAGCCTTACAGGGACGTTCCAGCCCCAGCATTTT. The chain uses TRBV6-5 and TRBJ1-5; D is possibly TRBD1 (6 bases). The CDR3 runs 14 residues. Germline V gives CDR1 MNHEY, CDR2 SVGAGI. Trimming took off 6 bases at V and 7 bases at J, with 16 bases between the two ends.

The chain combines TRBV18 with TRBJ2-1, with TRBD1 as a possible D gene (6 bases). The CDR3 consists of 13 residues. Per the germline V gene, CDR1 is KGHSH and CDR2 is LQKENI. Deletions cut 0 bases from V and 10 bases from J, with 10 bases between. CDR3 in DNA: TGTGCCAGCTCACCACCCCAGGGGTACGAGCAGTTCTTC. Translation: CASSPPQGYEQFF.